The 25 T cell receptor beta chains below were found in one sample sequenced in a study of PD-1 blockade in classical Hodgkin lymphoma. Sample time point: cycle 4 day 1 (C4D1), after five to seven weeks of nivolumab. All patients relapsed after autologous stem cell transplantation, and brentuximab vedotin exposure varied. Investigators isolated CD4+ T cells from thawed PBMCs through magnetic negative selection. Assay used: immunoSEQ multiplex PCR; TCRdb lists only in-frame clones, some missing. This sample has around 26,000 clones, with approximately 79% found just once. Specimen: CD4+ T cells from blood, collected before the fourth cycle of nivolumab. The receptor set was obtained from a human donor with classical Hodgkin lymphoma.

The rearrangement joins TRBV6-5 to TRBJ1-4; 8 bases map to TRBD1. V gave up 6 bases and J gave up 2 bases; unmatched junction bases: 5. Germline V gives CDR1 MNHEY, CDR2 SVGAGI. The CDR3 covers 15 residues. CDR3 sequence reads: CASSDRGSTNEKLFF. The DNA of the CDR3 is TGTGCCAGCAGCGACAGGGGCTCGACTAATGAAAAACTGTTTTTT.

The V gene is TRBV2, the J gene TRBJ1-2; D unclear. Trimming removed 2 bases from V and 2 bases from J, with 3 bases in between. CDR1 SNHLY and CDR2 FYNNEI come from the germline V gene. The CDR3 sequence is 12 residues long. The CDR3 protein is CASSEQNYGYTF. The CDR3 DNA reads TGTGCCAGCAGTGAACAGAACTATGGCTACACCTTC.

V and J are TRBV5-1 and TRBJ1-2, with D uncertain. Trimming stripped 0 bases from V and 3 bases from J, with 15 bases between. In germline, CDR1 is SGHRS, CDR2 YFSETQ. CDR3 length: 16 residues. CDR3 DNA: TGCGCCAGCAGCTTGGCTGAAGGGAGTCGAGACTATGGCTACACCTTC. Its translation: CASSLAEGSRDYGYTF.

The J gene is TRBJ1-4, the V gene TRBV19; D not certain. Trimming cost V 3 bases and J 6 bases, with 5 bases left between them. Germline-derived CDR1 and CDR2 are LNHDA and SQIVND (reference sequence). This CDR3 contains 12 residues. CDR3 sequence: CASSIKYEKLFF. The CDR3 DNA follows: TGTGCCAGTAGTATCAAATATGAAAAACTGTTTTTT.

The rearrangement joins TRBV6-6 to TRBJ1-6; TRBD1 is a possible D gene (6 bases). Germline CDR1 and CDR2: MNHNY and SVGAGI (reference sequence). The CDR3 has 16 residues. V lost 6 bases, J lost 7 bases, and 19 bases lay in between. The CDR3 loop is CASRPPTGQRNSPLHF. In nucleotides, the CDR3 is TGTGCCAGCAGGCCTCCAACAGGGCAGCGGAATTCACCCCTCCACTTT.

This clone occurred once. The V call is TRBV7-8, the J call TRBJ2-3; no firm D call. Germline CDR1 SGHVS, CDR2 FQNEAQ. V dropped 10 bases and J dropped 1 base, with 18 bases sitting between them. The CDR3 extends over 15 amino acids. CDR3 nucleotides: TGTGCCACCCTACTCGTGGATCTCGGCACAGATACGCAGTATTTT. Translation gives CATLLVDLGTDTQYF.

The V gene is TRBV28, the J gene TRBJ2-1, with 12 nucleotides matching TRBD2. V was pared by 1 base and J by 6 bases, with 4 bases of the junction left unmatched. CDR3 length equals 16 residues. From germline, CDR1 is MDHEN and CDR2 SYDVKM. CDR3 in DNA: TGTGCCAGCAGTTTATTGCCTAGCGGGGGGGCCAATGAGCAGTTCTTC. It yields the protein CASSLLPSGGANEQFF.

This clone was detected once. The chain is built from TRBV2 and TRBJ1-5, with D possibly being TRBD1 (6 bases). The V gene's germline CDR1 is SNHLY and CDR2 FYNNEI. V lost 7 bases, J lost 0 bases, and 13 bases lay in between. The CDR3 extends over 15 amino acids. This chain's CDR3 is CASTLDSHSNQPQHF. CDR3 coding DNA: TGTGCCAGCACACTGGACAGCCATAGCAATCAGCCCCAGCATTTT.

The chain combines TRBV28 with TRBJ2-7; TRBD1 aligns across 7 bases. CDR3 size: 12 residues. J gave up 2 bases and V 6 bases, and 1 base lay outside the gene matches. CDR1 is MDHEN, CDR2 SYDVKM, per germline. CDR3 protein: CASSGTAYEQYF. The CDR3 DNA is TGTGCCAGCAGCGGGACAGCCTACGAGCAGTACTTC. The variable domain in full, completed from reference TRBV28 and TRBJ2-7, reads DVKVTQSSRYLVKRTGEKVFLECVQDMDHENMFWYRQDPGLGLRLIYFSYDVKMKEKGDIPEGYSVSREKKERFSLILESASTNQTSMYLCASSGTAYEQYFGPGTRLTVT.

V gene TRBV14 combines with J gene TRBJ2-3; D may be TRBD1 (5 bases). The germline gives CDR1 SGHDN, CDR2 FVKESK. This CDR3 contains 14 residues. The V end was cut by 1 base, the J end by 9 bases, with 14 bases between. CDR3 sequence: CASSQGSAQGTQYF. In DNA form, the CDR3 reads TGTGCCAGCAGCCAAGGGTCTGCGCAGGGCACGCAGTATTTT. The full variable domain, completed using reference TRBV14 and TRBJ2-3, is EAGVTQFPSHSVIEKGQTVTLRCDPISGHDNLYWYRRVMGKEIKFLLHFVKESKQDESGMPNNRFLAERTGGTYSTLKVQPAELEDSGVYFCASSQGSAQGTQYFGPGTRLTVL.

The chain joins TRBV6-6 to TRBJ1-2, with D uncertain. Germline loops: CDR1 MNHNY, CDR2 SVGAGI (reference sequence). This CDR3 is built from 13 residues. V lost 2 bases and J 6 bases, leaving 10 bases between the germline ends. DNA of the CDR3: TGTGCCAGCAGTTACACCAACGGACATGGCTACACCTTC. The encoded protein is CASSYTNGHGYTF.

The chain employs TRBV28 and TRBJ2-7; no definite D call. The germline V gene has CDR1 MDHEN and CDR2 SYDVKM. Trimming took off 6 bases at V and 6 bases at J, with 12 bases between the two ends. The CDR3 is made up of 12 amino acids. CDR3 coding DNA: TGTGCCAGCAGGGTTGCGGAAAGCGAGCAGTACTTC. Its translation is CASRVAESEQYF. Full variable domain (remainder filled in from reference TRBV28 and TRBJ2-7): DVKVTQSSRYLVKRTGEKVFLECVQDMDHENMFWYRQDPGLGLRLIYFSYDVKMKEKGDIPEGYSVSREKKERFSLILESASTNQTSMYLCASRVAESEQYFGPGTRLTVT.

The chain links TRBV19 to TRBJ1-2; a possible D gene is TRBD1 (5 bases). V lost 1 base and J lost 5, with 14 bases in between. CDR3 length equals 15 residues. Germline assignment: CDR1 LNHDA and CDR2 SQIVND (reference sequence). The CDR3 loop reads CASSIGGAGRYGYTF. As DNA, the CDR3 is TGTGCCAGTAGTATAGGAGGGGCAGGGCGGTATGGCTACACCTTC. Variable domain in full (rest from reference TRBV19 and TRBJ1-2): DGGITQSPKYLFRKEGQNVTLSCEQNLNHDAMYWYRQDPGQGLRLIYYSQIVNDFQKGDIAEGYSVSREKKESFPLTVTSAQKNPTAFYLCASSIGGAGRYGYTFGSGTRLTVV.

The J gene is TRBJ2-1, the V gene TRBV6-4; D may be TRBD1 (6 bases). The germline V gene encodes CDR1 MRHNA and CDR2 SNTAGT. There are 14 residues in the CDR3. V gave up 4 bases and J gave up 9 bases, with 16 bases separating them. CDR3 nucleotide sequence: TGTGCCAGCAGTGTAAGACAGGCCGGTGGTGAGCAGTTCTTC. Translating it yields CASSVRQAGGEQFF.

This clone appeared a few times. Its ends do not fully match the called genes, so a read error is possible. The chain uses TRBV9 and TRBJ2-3, with 7 bases that match TRBD1. The CDR3 runs 16 residues. Germline V gives CDR1 SGDLS, CDR2 YYNGEE. CDR3 residues: CASTVGGHTNTDTQYF. CDR3 coding DNA: TGTGCCAGCACCGTAGGGGGCCATACTAACACAGATACGCAGTATTTT.

V usage is TRBV5-6 and J usage is TRBJ1-1, with unresolved D. The V end was cut by 4 bases, the J end by 1 base, with 14 bases between. The germline gives CDR1 SGHDT, CDR2 YYEEEE. CDR3 size: 15 residues. The CDR3 loop is CASSPIWATNTEAFF. CDR3 nucleotide sequence: TGTGCCAGCAGCCCCATATGGGCTACGAACACTGAAGCTTTCTTT. Using reference TRBV5-6 and TRBJ1-1 for the parts outside the CDR3, the full variable domain is DAGVTQSPTHLIKTRGQQVTLRCSPKSGHDTVSWYQQALGQGPQFIFQYYEEEERQRGNFPDRFSGHQFPNYSSELNVNALLLGDSALYLCASSPIWATNTEAFFGQGTRLTVV.

This rearrangement joins TRBV30 to TRBJ1-6; TRBD1 aligns across 7 bases. The V gene's germline CDR1 is GTSNPN and CDR2 SVGIG (reference sequence). V lost 3 bases and J lost 1; bases outside the gene matches: 6. The CDR3 runs to 16 residues. The DNA of the CDR3 is TGTGCCTGGAGAACAGGGGTTGGGTCCTATAATTCACCCCTCCACTTT. Translating gives CAWRTGVGSYNSPLHF. Filled out from reference TRBV30 and TRBJ1-6, the complete variable domain reads SQTIHQWPATLVQPVGSPLSLECTVEGTSNPNLYWYRQAAGRGLQLLFYSVGIGQISSEVPQNLSASRPQDRQFILSSKKLLLSDSGFYLCAWRTGVGSYNSPLHFGNGTRLTVT.

This chain links TRBV20-1 with TRBJ2-7, with D uncertain. Germline V gives CDR1 DFQATT, CDR2 SNEGSKA (reference sequence). The CDR3 runs 11 residues. The V end lost 5 bases, the J end lost 3 bases, and 8 bases lay between the germline ends. The CDR3 coding sequence is TGCAGTGCTGCTCAGCTCTACGAGCAGTACTTC. Amino acids: CSAAQLYEQYF.

This chain uses TRBV9 with TRBJ2-1, with D perhaps TRBD1 (6 bases). V lost 3 bases to trimming and J lost 0 bases, with 10 bases between them. The germline CDR1 and CDR2 sequences are SGDLS and YYNGEE. The CDR3 is 15 residues long. The CDR3 sequence is CASSATGSSYNEQFF. The CDR3 region has the DNA TGTGCCAGCAGCGCCACAGGGAGCTCCTACAATGAGCAGTTCTTC.

The chain links TRBV7-2 to TRBJ2-7, with D possibly being TRBD2 (6 bases). V was pared by 1 base and J by 3 bases, with 16 bases between. Per the germline V gene, CDR1 is SGHTA and CDR2 is FQGNSA. The CDR3 spans 16 residues. This chain's CDR3 is CASSLVSGVGFYEQYF. CDR3 nucleotides: TGTGCCAGCAGCTTAGTATCGGGAGTTGGCTTCTACGAGCAGTACTTC.

The CDR3 nucleotides are TGTGCCAGTAGTATACAGGGTGGGGAAGAGACCCAGTACTTC. Amino acid sequence: CASSIQGGEETQYF. V is TRBV19 and J is TRBJ2-5; weak D call: TRBD1 (5 bases). V gave up 2 bases and J gave up 3 bases, with 10 bases separating them. In germline, CDR1 is LNHDA, CDR2 SQIVND (reference sequence). The CDR3 covers 14 residues.

The chain uses TRBV4-3 and TRBJ2-5, with unresolved D. The V end was cut by 2 bases, the J end by 1 base, with 11 bases between. Germline-derived CDR1 and CDR2 are LGHNA and YSLEER. The CDR3 extends over 15 amino acids. The DNA for the CDR3 is TGCGCCAGCAGCCAAAACTCGGCGGCCCAAGAGACCCAGTACTTC. It specifies CASSQNSAAQETQYF.

CDR3 region: CASSLSSDQPQHF. The CDR3 DNA sequence: TGCGCCAGCAGCTTGTCCTCTGACCAGCCCCAGCATTTT. This chain links TRBV5-1 with TRBJ1-5; D not certain. The V end lost 1 base, the J end lost 7 bases, and 9 bases lay between the germline ends. This CDR3 has 13 residues. Germline loops: CDR1 SGHRS, CDR2 YFSETQ.

The V and J genes are TRBV4-3 and TRBJ2-6; no definite D call. Germline values: CDR1 LGHNA, CDR2 YSLEER. Trimming took 8 bases from V and 1 from J, leaving 9 bases between them. The CDR3 loop spans 14 amino acids. The CDR3 here is CASSSGSGANVLTF. For the CDR3, the DNA is TGCGCCAGCTCCTCTGGGTCTGGGGCCAACGTCCTGACTTTC.

The chain couples TRBV29-1 to TRBJ1-5; D remains unclear. Trimming stripped 5 bases from V and 3 bases from J, with 11 bases between. Germline assignment: CDR1 SQVTM and CDR2 ANQGSEA. CDR3 length: 13 amino acids. The CDR3 is CSVSAAPNQPQHF. CDR3 nucleotides: TGCAGCGTTTCGGCAGCTCCCAATCAGCCCCAGCATTTT.